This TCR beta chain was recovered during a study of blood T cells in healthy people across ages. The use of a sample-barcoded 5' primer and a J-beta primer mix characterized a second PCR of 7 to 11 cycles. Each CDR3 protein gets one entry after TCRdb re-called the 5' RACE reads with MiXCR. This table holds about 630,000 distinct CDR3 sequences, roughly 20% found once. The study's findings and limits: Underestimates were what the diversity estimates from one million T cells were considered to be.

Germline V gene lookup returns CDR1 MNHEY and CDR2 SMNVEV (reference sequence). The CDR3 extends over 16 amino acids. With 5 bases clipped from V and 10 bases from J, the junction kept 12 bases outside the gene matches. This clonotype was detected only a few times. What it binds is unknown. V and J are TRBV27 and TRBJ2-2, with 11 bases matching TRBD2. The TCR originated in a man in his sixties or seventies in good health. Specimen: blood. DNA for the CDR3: TGTGCCAGCAGTCCCCTCCTAGCGGGAGGTTCTGTGGAGCTGTTTTTT. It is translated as CASSPLLAGGSVELFF.